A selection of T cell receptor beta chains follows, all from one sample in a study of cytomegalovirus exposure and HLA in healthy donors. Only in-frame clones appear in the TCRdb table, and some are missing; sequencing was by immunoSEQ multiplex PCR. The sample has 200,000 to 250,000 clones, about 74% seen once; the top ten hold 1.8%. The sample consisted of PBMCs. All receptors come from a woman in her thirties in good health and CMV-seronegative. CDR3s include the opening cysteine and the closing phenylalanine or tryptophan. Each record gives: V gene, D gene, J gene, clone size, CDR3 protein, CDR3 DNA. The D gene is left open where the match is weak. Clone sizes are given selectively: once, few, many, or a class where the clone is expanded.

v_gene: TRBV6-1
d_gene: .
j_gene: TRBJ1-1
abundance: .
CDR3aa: CASSDWTSEAFF
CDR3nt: TGTGCCAGCAGTGACTGGACATCTGAAGCTTTCTTT

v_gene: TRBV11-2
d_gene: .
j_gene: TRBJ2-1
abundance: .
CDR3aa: CASKRASSYNEQFF
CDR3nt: TGTGCCAGTAAGCGGGCCAGCTCCTACAATGAGCAGTTCTTC

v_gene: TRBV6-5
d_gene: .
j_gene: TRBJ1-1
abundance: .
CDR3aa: CASSYRPEVDTEAFF
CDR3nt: TGTGCCAGCAGTTACAGGCCCGAGGTGGACACTGAAGCTTTCTTT

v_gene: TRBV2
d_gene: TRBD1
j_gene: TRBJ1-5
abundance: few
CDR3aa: CASSTTGDRQPQHF
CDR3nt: TGTGCCAGCAGTACCACAGGGGACCGTCAGCCCCAGCATTTT

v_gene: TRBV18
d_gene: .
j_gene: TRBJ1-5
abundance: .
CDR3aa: CASSPEGNQPQHF
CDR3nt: TGTGCCAGCTCACCAGAGGGCAATCAGCCCCAGCATTTT

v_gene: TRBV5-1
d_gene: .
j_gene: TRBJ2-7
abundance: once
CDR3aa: CASSLATGDEQYF
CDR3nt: TGTGCCAGCAGCTTGGCCACGGGGGACGAGCAGTACTTC

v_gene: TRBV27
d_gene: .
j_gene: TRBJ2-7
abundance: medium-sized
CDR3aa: CASSPGSSGEQYF
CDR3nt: TGTGCCAGCAGCCCGGGTTCCTCGGGCGAGCAGTACTTC

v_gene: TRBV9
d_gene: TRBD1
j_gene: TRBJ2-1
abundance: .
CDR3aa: CASSPLGQGANERFF
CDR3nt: TGTGCCAGCAGCCCCTTGGGACAGGGGGCGAATGAGCGGTTCTTC

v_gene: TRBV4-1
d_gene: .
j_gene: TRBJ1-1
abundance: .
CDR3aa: CASSLGGGSTEAFF
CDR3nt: TGCGCCAGCAGCCTGGGGGGGGGAAGCACTGAAGCTTTCTTT

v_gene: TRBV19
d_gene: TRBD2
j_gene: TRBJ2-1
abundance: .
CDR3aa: CASSLRVLAGGPVSNEQFF
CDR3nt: TGTGCCAGTAGTCTAAGAGTACTAGCGGGGGGGCCAGTGAGTAATGAGCAGTTCTTC

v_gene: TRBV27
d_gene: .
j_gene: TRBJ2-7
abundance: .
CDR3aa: CASSYGQPYEQYF
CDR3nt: TGTGCCAGCAGCTATGGACAGCCCTACGAGCAGTACTTC

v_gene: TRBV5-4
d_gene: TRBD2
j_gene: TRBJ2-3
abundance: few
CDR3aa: CASSPRLAGTSTDTQYF
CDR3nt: TGTGCCAGCAGCCCTCGACTAGCGGGGACAAGCACAGATACGCAGTATTTT

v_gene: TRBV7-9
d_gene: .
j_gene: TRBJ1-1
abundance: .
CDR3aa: CASSIGQLNTEAFF
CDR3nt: TGTGCCAGCAGCATTGGACAGTTGAACACTGAAGCTTTCTTT

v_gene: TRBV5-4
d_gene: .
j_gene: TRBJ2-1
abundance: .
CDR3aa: CASSASSEQFF
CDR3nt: TGTGCCAGCAGCGCGTCGAGTGAGCAGTTCTTC

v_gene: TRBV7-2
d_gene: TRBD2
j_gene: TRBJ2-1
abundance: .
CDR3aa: CASSSDSGRGNEQFF
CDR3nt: TGTGCCAGCAGCTCCGATAGCGGGAGAGGTAATGAGCAGTTCTTC

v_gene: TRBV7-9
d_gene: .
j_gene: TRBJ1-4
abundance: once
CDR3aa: CSSSSRQDPTNEKLFF
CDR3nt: TGTTCCAGCAGCTCAAGACAGGATCCCACTAATGAAAAACTGTTTTTT

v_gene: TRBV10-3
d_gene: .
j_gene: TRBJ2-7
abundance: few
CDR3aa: CAISEGAAPLDEQYF
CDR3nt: TGTGCCATCAGTGAGGGAGCGGCCCCTCTAGACGAGCAGTACTTC

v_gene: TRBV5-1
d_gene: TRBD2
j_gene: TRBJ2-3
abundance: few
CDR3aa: CASSLEASGDTQYF
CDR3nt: TGCGCCAGCAGCTTGGAGGCTAGCGGGGATACGCAGTATTTT

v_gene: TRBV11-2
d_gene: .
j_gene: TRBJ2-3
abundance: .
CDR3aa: CASSLGREPDTQYF
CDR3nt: TGTGCCAGCAGCTTAGGCAGGGAACCAGATACGCAGTATTTT

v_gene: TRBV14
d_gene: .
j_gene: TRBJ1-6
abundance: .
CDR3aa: CASSSRPGYRFSSYNSPLHF
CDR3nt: TGTGCCAGCAGCTCCCGCCCGGGGTATCGGTTCAGCTCCTATAATTCACCCCTCCACTTT

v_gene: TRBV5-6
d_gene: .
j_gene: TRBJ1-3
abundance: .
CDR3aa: CASSTTREAGNTIYF
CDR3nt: TGTGCCAGCAGCACTACTCGGGAGGCTGGAAACACCATATATTTT

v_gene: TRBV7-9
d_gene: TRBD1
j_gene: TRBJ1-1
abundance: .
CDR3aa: CASKDRDAGAFF
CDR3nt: TGTGCCAGCAAGGACAGGGACGCCGGAGCTTTCTTT

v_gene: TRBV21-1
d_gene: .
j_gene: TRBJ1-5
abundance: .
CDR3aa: CASSKPLGGGSSNQPQHF
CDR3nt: TGTGCCAGCAGCAAACCCCTGGGGGGAGGGAGTAGCAATCAGCCCCAGCATTTT

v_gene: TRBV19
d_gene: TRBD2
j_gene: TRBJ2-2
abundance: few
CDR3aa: CASTGLAGGYTGELFF
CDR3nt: TGTGCCAGTACGGGACTAGCGGGAGGGTACACCGGGGAGCTGTTTTTT

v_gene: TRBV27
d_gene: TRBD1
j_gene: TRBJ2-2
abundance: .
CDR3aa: CASSPGQGVATGELFF
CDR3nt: TGTGCCAGCAGCCCGGGACAGGGGGTCGCCACCGGGGAGCTGTTTTTT

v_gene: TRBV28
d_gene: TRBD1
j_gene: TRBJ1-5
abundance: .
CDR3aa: CASSNGQGPYSNQPQHF
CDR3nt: TGTGCCAGCAGCAATGGACAGGGGCCATATAGCAATCAGCCCCAGCATTTT

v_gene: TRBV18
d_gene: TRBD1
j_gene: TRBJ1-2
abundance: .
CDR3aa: CASSANGQVSYGYTF
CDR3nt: TGTGCCAGCTCAGCTAATGGACAGGTCTCCTATGGCTACACCTTC

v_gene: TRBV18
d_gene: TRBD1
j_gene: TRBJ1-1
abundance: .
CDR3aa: CASSPAIGQGANTEAFF
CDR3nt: TGTGCCAGCTCACCAGCGATTGGACAGGGGGCGAACACTGAAGCTTTCTTT

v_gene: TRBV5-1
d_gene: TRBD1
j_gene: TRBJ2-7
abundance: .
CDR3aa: CASSSSGTGGASEQYF
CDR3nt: TGCGCCAGCAGCTCCTCAGGGACAGGAGGAGCGAGCGAGCAGTACTTC

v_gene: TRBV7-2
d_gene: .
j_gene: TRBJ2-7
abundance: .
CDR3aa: CASSLILGPHSFSYEQYF
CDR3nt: TGTGCCAGCAGCCTAATCCTGGGCCCTCACAGTTTCTCCTACGAGCAGTACTTC

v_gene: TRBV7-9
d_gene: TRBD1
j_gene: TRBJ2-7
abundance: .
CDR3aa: CSSSQWTGAYEQYF
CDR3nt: TGTTCCAGCAGCCAGTGGACAGGGGCCTACGAGCAGTACTTC

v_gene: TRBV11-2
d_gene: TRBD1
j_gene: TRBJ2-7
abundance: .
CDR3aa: CASSGGQWVEQYF
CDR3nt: TGTGCCAGCAGCGGGGGACAGTGGGTCGAGCAGTACTTC

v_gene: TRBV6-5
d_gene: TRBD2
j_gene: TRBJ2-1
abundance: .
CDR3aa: CASRTSSYNEQFF
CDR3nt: TGTGCCAGCAGGACTAGCTCGTACAATGAGCAGTTCTTC

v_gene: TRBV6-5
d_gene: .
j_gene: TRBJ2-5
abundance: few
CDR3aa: CASSYRGRGTQYF
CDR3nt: TGTGCCAGCAGTTACAGGGGCCGCGGGACCCAGTACTTC

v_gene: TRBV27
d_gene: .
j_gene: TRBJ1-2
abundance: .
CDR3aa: CASSLWNGGGLSGYTF
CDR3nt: TGTGCCAGCAGTTTATGGAATGGGGGGGGGCTAAGCGGCTACACCTTC

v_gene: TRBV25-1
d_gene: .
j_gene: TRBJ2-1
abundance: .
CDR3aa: CASSTDLDSSYNEQFF
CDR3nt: TGTGCCAGCAGCACGGACTTGGATAGCTCCTACAATGAGCAGTTCTTC

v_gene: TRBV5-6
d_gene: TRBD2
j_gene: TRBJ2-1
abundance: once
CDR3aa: CASSSGTSGDYNEQFF
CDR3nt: TGTGCCAGCAGCTCTGGGACTAGCGGGGACTACAATGAGCAGTTCTTC

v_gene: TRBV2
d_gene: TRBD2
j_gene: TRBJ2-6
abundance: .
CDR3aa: CASRRELSGANVLTF
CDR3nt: TGTGCCAGCAGGCGGGAGCTCTCGGGGGCCAACGTCCTGACTTTC

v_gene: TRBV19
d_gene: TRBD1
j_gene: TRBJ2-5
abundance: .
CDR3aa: CASSIGGGGGETQYF
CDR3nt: TGTGCCAGTAGTATAGGAGGGGGCGGAGGAGAGACCCAGTACTTC

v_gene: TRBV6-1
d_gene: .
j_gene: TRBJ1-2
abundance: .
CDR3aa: CASSETGVRGGYTF
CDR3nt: TGTGCCAGCAGTGAAACTGGGGTTCGAGGGGGCTACACCTTC

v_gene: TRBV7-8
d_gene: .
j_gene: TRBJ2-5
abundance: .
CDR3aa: CASSPRAGETQYF
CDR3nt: TGTGCCAGCAGCCCGAGGGCCGGGGAGACCCAGTACTTC

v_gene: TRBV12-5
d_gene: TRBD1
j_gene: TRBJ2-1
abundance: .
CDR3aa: CASGLLRTGEEFF
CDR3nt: TGTGCTAGTGGTTTGCTCCGGACAGGGGAGGAGTTCTTC

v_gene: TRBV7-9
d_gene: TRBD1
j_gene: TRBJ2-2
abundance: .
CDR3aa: CASHWTGEPGTGELFF
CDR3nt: TGTGCCAGCCATTGGACAGGGGAACCAGGCACCGGGGAGCTGTTTTTT

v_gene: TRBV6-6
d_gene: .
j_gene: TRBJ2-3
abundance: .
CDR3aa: CASSYIADTQYF
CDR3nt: TGTGCCAGCAGTTATATAGCAGATACGCAGTATTTT

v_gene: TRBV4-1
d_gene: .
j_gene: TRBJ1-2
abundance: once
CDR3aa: CASSHAGVGGPYGYTF
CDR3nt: TGCGCCAGCAGCCATGCAGGGGTAGGGGGTCCCTATGGCTACACCTTC

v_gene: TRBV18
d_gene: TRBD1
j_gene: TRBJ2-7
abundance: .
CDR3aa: CASSPEGQPFYEQYF
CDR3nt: TGTGCCAGCTCACCAGAGGGACAGCCTTTCTACGAGCAGTACTTC

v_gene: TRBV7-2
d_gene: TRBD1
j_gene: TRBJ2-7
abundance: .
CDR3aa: CASRLRPGQRYEQYF
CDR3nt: TGTGCCAGCCGCCTAAGGCCGGGACAGCGCTACGAGCAGTACTTC

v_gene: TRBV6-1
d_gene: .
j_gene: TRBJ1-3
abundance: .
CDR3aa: CASSEQGLVGNTIYF
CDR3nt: TGTGCCAGCAGTGAACAGGGTTTAGTTGGAAACACCATATATTTT

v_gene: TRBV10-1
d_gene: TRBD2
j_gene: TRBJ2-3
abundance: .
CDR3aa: CASSGGLAEATTDTQYF
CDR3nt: TGCGCCAGCAGTGGAGGGCTAGCGGAAGCCACCACAGATACGCAGTATTTT

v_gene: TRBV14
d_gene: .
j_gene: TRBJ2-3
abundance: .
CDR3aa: CASSPFLTDTQYF
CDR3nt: TGTGCCAGCAGCCCGTTCCTCACAGATACGCAGTATTTT